This T cell receptor beta chain was recovered during a study of T cells in Graves' hyperthyroidism and ophthalmopathy. What was amplified from RNA transcripts were TCR beta CDR3 regions. When the TCR CDR3 underwent first-round RT-PCR, the HTBI primer set was used. TCRdb reprocessed the multiplex PCR reads via MiXCR and lists one record per CDR3 protein. The profile shows 300,000 to 450,000 distinct CDR3 sequences, around 15% of them singletons. Patients with uncontrolled infections, other autoimmune diseases, pregnancy or lactation were excluded. Clinical symptoms, serum thyroxine, TRAb, thyroid ultrasound and orbital computed tomography informed diagnoses. Germline V CDR1 and CDR2: LNHNV, YYDKDF (reference sequence). The CDR3 is made up of 15 amino acids. The V and J ends lost 0 bases and 0 bases respectively, with 6 bases between them. Whole-study findings and limits: The model's output predicted ophthalmopathy at a median of roughly 6 months prior to onset.

This clonotype turned up a few times. The antigen remains unidentified. Sequencing was performed on blood. The rearrangement uses TRBV15 and TRBJ1-5; D ambiguous. This receptor was identified in a woman in her 30s with Graves' ophthalmopathy. The CDR3 bases are TGTGCCACCAGCAGAGAGGGGAATAGCAATCAGCCCCAGCATTTT. Translation: CATSREGNSNQPQHF.